The T cell receptor beta chain described here comes from a study of response to subunit inactivated influenza vaccine. Points from the study as a whole: New T cells are recruited in small numbers by each seasonal influenza vaccination, according to the authors' suggestion.

TCRdb re-called the RT-PCR reads with MiXCR, one entry per CDR3 protein. This sample yields about 580,000 distinct CDR3 sequences, of which 13% to 15% are seen a single time; around 10% belongs to the top ten. As concerns this clonotype: The antigen remains undetermined.

Germline assignment: CDR1 SGHDN and CDR2 FVKESK. The CDR3 loop spans 16 amino acids. V was pared by 2 bases and J by 10 bases, with 20 bases between. The TCR sequence derives from a man in his forties or fifties who received an inactivated influenza vaccine. Specimen: PBMCs from blood, collected 12 days after vaccination. This rearrangement joins TRBV14 to TRBJ2-2, with a possible D match to TRBD1 (6 bases). The CDR3 region has the DNA TGTGCCAGCAGCCAATCAGGGGCCGGACGGGGTCTGGAGCTGTTTTTT. Translated: CASSQSGAGRGLELFF.